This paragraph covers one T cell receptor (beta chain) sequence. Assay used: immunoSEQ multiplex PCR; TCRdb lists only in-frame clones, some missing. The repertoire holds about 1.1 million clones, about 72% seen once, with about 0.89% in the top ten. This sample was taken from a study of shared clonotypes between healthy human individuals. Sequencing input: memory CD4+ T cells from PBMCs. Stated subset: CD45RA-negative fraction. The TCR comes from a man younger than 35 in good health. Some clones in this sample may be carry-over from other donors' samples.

CDR3 nucleotide sequence: TGCGCCAGCAGGAGGACAGGGGCCACAGAGACCCAGTACTTC. It codes for CASRRTGATETQYF. The chain combines TRBV5-1 with TRBJ2-5; 9 nucleotides agree with TRBD1. Trimming took 5 bases from V and 4 from J; bases not matched to a gene: 6. Germline V gene lookup returns CDR1 SGHRS and CDR2 YFSETQ. CDR3 size: 14 residues.